This entry lists 7 T cell receptor beta chains sequenced from one sample in a study of identical twins. Each CDR3 protein is one row after TCRdb ran MiXCR on the 5' RACE reads. The table shows about 690,000 distinct CDR3 sequences, with around 21% occurring only once. This sample also appeared in a second study, on T cells expressing NK-cell markers.

The sample comprised PBMCs. Receptors originate from a woman between 18 and 30 years old in good health.

This clonotype has more than one count but fewer than ten. V usage is TRBV7-9 and J usage is TRBJ2-1; 7 bases map to TRBD2. Looked up from germline, CDR1 is SEHNR and CDR2 is FQNEAQ (reference sequence). The CDR3 length is 17 residues. Trimming cost V 7 bases and J 4 bases; bases outside gene matches: 16. DNA for the CDR3: TGTGCCAGCATTCGGGGGACTACCAAGAAGGGGTACAATGAGCAGTTCTTC. Amino acids: CASIRGTTKKGYNEQFF.

This clonotype was detected ten times or more. The chain uses TRBV12-3 or TRBV12-4 and TRBJ2-7; TRBD1 matches at 7 bases. V shed 6 bases, J shed 3 bases, and the junction held 11 bases outside the gene matches. The CDR3 is 15 residues long. This CDR3 is CASSQTGTDRYEQYF. The CDR3, as DNA: TGTGCCAGCAGCCAGACCGGGACAGACCGCTACGAGCAGTACTTC.

This clonotype was observed a handful of times. CDR3 loop: CSAKSHEQFF. The DNA for the CDR3 is TGCAGTGCTAAGAGTCATGAGCAGTTCTTC. The gene calls are TRBV20-1 and TRBJ2-1; D ambiguous. Germline CDR1 and CDR2: DFQATT and SNEGSKA (reference sequence). This CDR3 spans 10 amino acids. V shed 4 bases and J shed 8 bases, with 6 bases lying between them.

This clonotype was counted only a few times. The chain recombines TRBV12-3 or TRBV12-4 with TRBJ2-1; 8 nucleotides agree with TRBD1. This CDR3 spans 17 amino acids. Germline trimming cut 0 bases from V and 8 bases from J; bases unmatched to any gene: 12. The CDR3 here is CASSLALPRQGNHEQFF. The CDR3 nucleotides are TGTGCCAGCAGTTTAGCGCTCCCGCGACAGGGGAACCATGAGCAGTTCTTC.

The sample holds many counts of this clonotype. V and J are TRBV27 and TRBJ1-1; possible D gene TRBD1, 6 bases. Trimming shortened V by 3 bases and J by 1 base, and 12 bases separated the two germline ends. The germline CDR1 and CDR2 sequences are MNHEY and SMNVEV (reference sequence). This CDR3 region has 15 residues. This CDR3 reads CASSFSGARNTEAFF. DNA for the CDR3: TGTGCCAGCAGTTTTTCAGGGGCTCGGAACACTGAAGCTTTCTTT.

In nucleotides, the CDR3 is TGTGCCAGCAGTTACTTAAACCACGAGCAGTACTTC. As protein: CASSYLNHEQYF. The V gene is TRBV6-6, the J gene TRBJ2-7; the D is unclear. CDR1 and CDR2 (germline): MNHNY, SVGAGI (reference sequence). The CDR3 has 12 residues. The V end was cut by 1 base, the J end by 5 bases, with 6 bases between.

J is TRBJ2-7 and V is TRBV12-3 or TRBV12-4; tentative D call: TRBD2 (6 bases). The CDR3 runs 13 residues. Trimming removed 6 bases at V and 7 bases at J, with 16 bases between. The CDR3 loop reads CASSGTLKGEQYF. CDR3 nucleotide sequence: TGTGCCAGCAGCGGGACTCTAAAAGGGGAGCAGTACTTC.